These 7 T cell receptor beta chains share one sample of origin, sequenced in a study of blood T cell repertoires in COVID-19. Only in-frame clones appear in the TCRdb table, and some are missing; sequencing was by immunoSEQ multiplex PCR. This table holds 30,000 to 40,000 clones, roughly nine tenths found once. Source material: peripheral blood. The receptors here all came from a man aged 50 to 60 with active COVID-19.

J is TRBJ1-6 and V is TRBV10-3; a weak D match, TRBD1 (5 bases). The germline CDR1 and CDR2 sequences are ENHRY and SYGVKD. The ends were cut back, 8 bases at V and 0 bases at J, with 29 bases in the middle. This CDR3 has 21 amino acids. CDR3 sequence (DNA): TGTGCCATCGACTACCGAGCCGGGACTGGGGATCTTACCTCCTATAATTCACCCCTCCACTTT. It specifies CAIDYRAGTGDLTSYNSPLHF.

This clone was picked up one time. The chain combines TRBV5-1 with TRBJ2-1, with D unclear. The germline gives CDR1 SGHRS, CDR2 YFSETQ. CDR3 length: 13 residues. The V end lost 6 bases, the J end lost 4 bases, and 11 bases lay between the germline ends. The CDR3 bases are TGCGCCAGCACCTTCTCTCTGTACAATGAGCAGTTCTTC. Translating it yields CASTFSLYNEQFF.

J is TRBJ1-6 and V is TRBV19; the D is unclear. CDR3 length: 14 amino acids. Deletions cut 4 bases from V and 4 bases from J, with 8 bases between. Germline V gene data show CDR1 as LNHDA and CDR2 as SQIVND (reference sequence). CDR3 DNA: TGTGCCAGTAGTAGTCGAGCTTATAATTCACCCCTCCACTTT. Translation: CASSSRAYNSPLHF.

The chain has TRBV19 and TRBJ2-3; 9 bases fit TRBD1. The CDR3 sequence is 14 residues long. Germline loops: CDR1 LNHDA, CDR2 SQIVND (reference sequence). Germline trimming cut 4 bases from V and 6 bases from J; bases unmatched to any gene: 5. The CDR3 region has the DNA TGTGCCAGTAGTACCCGGGACAGGGAGGATACGCAGTATTTT. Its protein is CASSTRDREDTQYF.

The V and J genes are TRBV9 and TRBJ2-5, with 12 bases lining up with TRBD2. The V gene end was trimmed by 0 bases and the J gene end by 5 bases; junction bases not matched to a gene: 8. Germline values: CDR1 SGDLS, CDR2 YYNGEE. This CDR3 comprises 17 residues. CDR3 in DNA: TGTGCCAGCAGCGTAGAAGACGGACTAGCGGGGAAGGAGACCCAGTACTTC. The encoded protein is CASSVEDGLAGKETQYF.

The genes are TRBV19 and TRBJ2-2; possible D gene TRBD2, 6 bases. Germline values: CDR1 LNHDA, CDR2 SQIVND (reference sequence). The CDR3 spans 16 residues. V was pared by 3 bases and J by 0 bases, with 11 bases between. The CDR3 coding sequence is TGTGCCAGTAGTATGAACGGCGGGACGAACACCGGGGAGCTGTTTTTT. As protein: CASSMNGGTNTGELFF. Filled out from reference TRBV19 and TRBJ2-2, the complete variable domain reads DGGITQSPKYLFRKEGQNVTLSCEQNLNHDAMYWYRQDPGQGLRLIYYSQIVNDFQKGDIAEGYSVSREKKESFPLTVTSAQKNPTAFYLCASSMNGGTNTGELFFGEGSRLTVL.

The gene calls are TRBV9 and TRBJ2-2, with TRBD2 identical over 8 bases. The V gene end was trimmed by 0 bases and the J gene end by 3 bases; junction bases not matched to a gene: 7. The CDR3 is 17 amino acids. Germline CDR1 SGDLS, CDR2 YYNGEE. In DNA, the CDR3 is TGTGCCAGCAGCGTAGCTTCCGGGGGGGCGGACACCGGGGAGCTGTTTTTT. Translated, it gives CASSVASGGADTGELFF.